The subject of this entry is one T cell receptor beta chain. The junction does not match germline at one end; this may be a read error. Autoimmune disease history or systemic immunosuppression barred patients. Blood got drawn at baseline, again on cycle 4 day 1, and then on cycle 7 day 1. This CDR3 spans 11 amino acids. The germline V gene has CDR1 SGHTA and CDR2 FQGNSA. These data belong to a study of OX40 agonist ivuxolimab in advanced cancers. Turning to the study itself: Patients received the agonistic anti-OX40 (CD134) antibody ivuxolimab. Six ivuxolimab dose levels, 0.01 to 10 mg/kg, were given intravenously every 2 weeks.

Some clones are missing from TCRdb's copy, which holds only in-frame ones; the method was immunoSEQ multiplex PCR. Of around 97,000 clones in the sample, 84% were seen once. The source of this sequence is an adult with an advanced solid tumor such as melanoma, head and neck, liver or kidney cancer. Specimen: CD4+ or CD8+ T cells sorted from blood, collected in a trial of the OX40 agonist ivuxolimab. V is TRBV7-2 and J is TRBJ1-3; unclear D gene. CDR3: CASSRASPLFF. CDR3 DNA: TGTGCCAGCAGCCGGGCTTCTCCTTTGTTTTTT.